Presented here are 4 T cell receptor beta chains from one specimen sequenced in a study of blood T cells in healthy people across ages. A J-beta primer mix and a sample-barcoded 5' primer were used in a second PCR of roughly 6 to 11 cycles. TCRdb analysed the 5' RACE reads with MiXCR anew, one entry per CDR3 protein. The sample includes hundreds of thousands of distinct CDR3 sequences, roughly three fifths of them seen just once. Sequenced sample: blood. All receptors come from a man aged 35 to 55 in good health.

The chain joins TRBV6-1 to TRBJ2-7; a possible D gene is TRBD2 (5 bases). Per the germline V gene, CDR1 is MNHNS and CDR2 is SASEGT. V lost 1 base and J lost 2, with 21 bases in between. The CDR3 loop spans 18 amino acids. The CDR3 sequence is CASSEGWPLEGSPYEQYF. The DNA for the CDR3 is TGTGCCAGCAGTGAAGGGTGGCCATTGGAAGGGAGTCCCTACGAGCAGTACTTC.

The CDR3 spells CASSSGLVDQPQHF. DNA for the CDR3: TGTGCCAGCAGCTCAGGGTTGGTTGATCAGCCCCAGCATTTT. J is TRBJ1-5 and V is TRBV13; possible D gene TRBD1, 5 bases. The germline V and J ends were trimmed by 4 bases and 5 bases, with 12 bases remaining between them. This CDR3 contains 14 residues. CDR1 is PRHDT, CDR2 FYEKMQ, per germline (reference sequence).

This chain links TRBV2 with TRBJ2-7; D remains unclear. Germline V gene lookup returns CDR1 SNHLY and CDR2 FYNNEI. V gave up 4 bases and J gave up 9 bases, with 7 bases separating them. The CDR3 covers 10 residues. DNA of the CDR3: TGTGCCAGCAGTGGGGGTCCGCAGTACTTC. It encodes CASSGGPQYF.

This clonotype was seen a few times. The gene calls are TRBV29-1 and TRBJ2-7, with D possibly matching TRBD1 (6 bases). The ends were cut back, 7 bases at V and 0 bases at J, with 16 bases in the middle. The CDR3 is 14 amino acids. From germline, CDR1 is SQVTM and CDR2 ANQGSEA. CDR3 amino acids: CSASTGLGSYEQYF. In DNA, the CDR3 is TGCAGCGCCTCGACAGGACTCGGCTCCTACGAGCAGTACTTC.